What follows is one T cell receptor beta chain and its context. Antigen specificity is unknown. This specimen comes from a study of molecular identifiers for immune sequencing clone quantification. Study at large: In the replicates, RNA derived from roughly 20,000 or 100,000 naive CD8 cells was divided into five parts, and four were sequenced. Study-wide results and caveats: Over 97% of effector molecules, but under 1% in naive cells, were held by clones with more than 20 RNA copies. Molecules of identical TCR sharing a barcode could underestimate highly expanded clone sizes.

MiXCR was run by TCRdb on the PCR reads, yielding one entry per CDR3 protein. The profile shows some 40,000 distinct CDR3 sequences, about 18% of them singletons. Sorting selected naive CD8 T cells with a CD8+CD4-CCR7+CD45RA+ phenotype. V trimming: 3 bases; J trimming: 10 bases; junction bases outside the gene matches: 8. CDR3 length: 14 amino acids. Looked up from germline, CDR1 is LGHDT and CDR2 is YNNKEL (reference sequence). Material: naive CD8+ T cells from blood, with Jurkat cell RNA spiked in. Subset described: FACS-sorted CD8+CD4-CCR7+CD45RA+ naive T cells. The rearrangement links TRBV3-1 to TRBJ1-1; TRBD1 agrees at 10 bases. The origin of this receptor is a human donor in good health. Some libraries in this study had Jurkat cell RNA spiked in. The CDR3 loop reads CASSQTGGAELAFF. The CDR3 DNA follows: TGTGCCAGCAGCCAGACAGGGGGCGCGGAGCTAGCTTTCTTT.